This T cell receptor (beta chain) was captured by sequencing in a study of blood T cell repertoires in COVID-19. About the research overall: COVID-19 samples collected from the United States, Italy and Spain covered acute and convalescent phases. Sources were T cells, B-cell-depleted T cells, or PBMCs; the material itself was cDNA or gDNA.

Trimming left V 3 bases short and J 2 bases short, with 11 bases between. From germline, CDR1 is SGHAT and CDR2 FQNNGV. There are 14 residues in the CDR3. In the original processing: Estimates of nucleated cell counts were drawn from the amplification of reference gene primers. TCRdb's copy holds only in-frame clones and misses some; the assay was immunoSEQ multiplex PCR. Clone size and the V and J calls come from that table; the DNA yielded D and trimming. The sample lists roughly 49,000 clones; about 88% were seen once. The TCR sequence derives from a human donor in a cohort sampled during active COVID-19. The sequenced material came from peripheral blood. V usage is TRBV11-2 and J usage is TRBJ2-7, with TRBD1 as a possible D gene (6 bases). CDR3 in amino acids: CASSLRTDTYEQYV. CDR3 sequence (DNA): TGTGCCAGCAGCTTGAGGACAGACACCTACGAGCAGTACGTC.